These 13 T cell receptor beta chains were all obtained from the same sample, sequenced in a study of blood T cell repertoires in COVID-19 (dated by TCRdb to between 2020 and 2021). Library preparation employed the immunoSEQ multiplex PCR assay. Imported from immuneACCESS, the table was reduced by TCRdb to in-frame sequences with V and J called. These copies leave out some clones; in studies compared against another copy, an unresolved V gene accounts for under half, and the cause of the remainder is not known. In this sample the table shows 250,000 to 350,000 clones, nearly 90% of which occur a single time. The biggest ten clones account for over 3.5% of the sample. Sequenced material: PBMCs or T cells enriched from blood (not recorded which). Receptor source: a woman in her late teens or twenties with acute COVID-19.

V usage is TRBV5-4 and J usage is TRBJ1-1; 7 bases line up with TRBD1. Looked up from germline, CDR1 is SGHNT and CDR2 is YYREEE (reference sequence). The CDR3 is 15 residues long. The V and J ends lost 4 bases and 0 bases, in that order; junction bases with no gene match: 6. CDR3 bases: TGTGCCAGCAGCCTCCGGGACAGCCTGAACACTGAAGCTTTCTTT. This encodes CASSLRDSLNTEAFF. The full variable domain, with the rest looked up from reference TRBV5-4 and TRBJ1-1, is ETGVTQSPTHLIKTRGQQVTLRCSSQSGHNTVSWYQQALGQGPQFIFQYYREEENGRGNFPPRFSGLQFPNYSSELNVNALELDDSALYLCASSLRDSLNTEAFFGQGTRLTVV.

This sequence joins TRBV29-1 and TRBJ2-5; the match to TRBD2 covers 9 bases. The CDR3 covers 14 residues. V shed 4 bases, J shed 4 bases, and the junction held 7 bases outside the gene matches. CDR1 is SQVTM and CDR2 is ANQGSEA in the germline V gene. The CDR3 DNA is TGCAGCGTTGTGCAGGGACTAGCTGCAGAGACCCAGTACTTC. Translation: CSVVQGLAAETQYF.

This clone turned up a few times. The chain links TRBV7-2 to TRBJ1-1, with TRBD1 as a possible D gene (5 bases). CDR1 SGHTA and CDR2 FQGNSA come from the germline V gene. The CDR3 sequence is 14 residues long. Trimming cost V 2 bases and J 3 bases, with 10 bases left between them. The CDR3 DNA reads TGTGCCAGCAGCTTACGAGGGGAGGACACTGAAGCTTTCTTT. Amino acids: CASSLRGEDTEAFF.

The rearrangement uses TRBV19 and TRBJ2-7; 7 bases fit TRBD1. CDR1 and CDR2 (germline): LNHDA, SQIVND (reference sequence). The CDR3 is made up of 15 amino acids. Trimming cost V 3 bases and J 2 bases; bases outside gene matches: 7. The DNA of the CDR3 is TGTGCCAGTAGTATCCGGGACAGCCGACCCTACGAGCAGTACTTC. This codes for CASSIRDSRPYEQYF.

The rearrangement uses TRBV27 and TRBJ2-3; TRBD2 matches at 12 bases. After removal of 0 bases from V and 5 bases from J, the junction contained 21 bases not matched to a gene. The CDR3 spans 22 residues. From germline, CDR1 is MNHEY and CDR2 SMNVEV (reference sequence). As DNA, the CDR3 is TGTGCCAGCAGTTTATCTCCATGGTGGCTAGCGGGAGGGACGGACGGGGAAGATACGCAGTATTTT. The encoded protein is CASSLSPWWLAGGTDGEDTQYF.

The gene calls are TRBV27 and TRBJ2-7; 8 bases map to TRBD1. The CDR3 length is 15 residues. Losses at the gene ends were 2 bases for V and 3 bases for J; bases not matched to a gene: 6. Germline V lookup: CDR1 MNHEY, CDR2 SMNVEV (reference sequence). The CDR3 here is CASSLMQGAYYEQYF. In nucleotides, the CDR3 is TGTGCCAGCAGTTTAATGCAGGGGGCGTACTACGAGCAGTACTTC.

J is TRBJ1-1 and V is TRBV18, with D possibly matching TRBD1 (5 bases). The CDR3 loop spans 15 amino acids. Germline lookup yields CDR1 KGHSH and CDR2 LQKENI. V lost 2 bases, J lost 4 bases, and 14 bases lay in between. CDR3 nucleotides: TGTGCCAGCTCACCAAACCCGGGGGAGGTCACTGAAGCTTTCTTT. Its protein is CASSPNPGEVTEAFF.

This chain connects TRBV7-2 to TRBJ2-7; 14 nucleotides line up with TRBD2. Germline CDR1 reads SGHTA; CDR2 reads FQGNSA. J gave up 6 bases and V 4 bases, and 14 bases lay outside the gene matches. This CDR3 contains 18 residues. The DNA for the CDR3 is TGTGCCAGCAGCTCGTCGGGACTAGCGGGAGTCCGAGGATTCGAGCAGTACTTC. It is translated as CASSSSGLAGVRGFEQYF.

The chain has TRBV2 and TRBJ1-2; TRBD1 aligns across 10 bases. The CDR3 consists of 13 residues. The V gene's germline CDR1 is SNHLY and CDR2 FYNNEI. V shed 6 bases and J 8 bases; nucleotides not matched to a gene: 6. The CDR3 sequence: CASSGTGEEGYTF. In DNA form, the CDR3 reads TGTGCCAGCAGCGGGACAGGGGAGGAGGGCTACACCTTC.

The chain combines TRBV11-2 with TRBJ1-1; no firm D call. The V end lost 1 base, the J end lost 6 bases, and 18 bases lay between the germline ends. The CDR3 is 16 amino acids. Germline CDR1 and CDR2: SGHAT and FQNNGV. The CDR3 DNA is TGTGCCAGCAGCTTAGGCCCGGCGGGTTCCTTCTCTGAAGCTTTCTTT. This codes for CASSLGPAGSFSEAFF.

V gene TRBV5-1 combines with J gene TRBJ2-5, with TRBD1 matching 9 bases. The V and J ends lost 4 bases and 2 bases, in that order; junction bases with no gene match: 6. This CDR3 has 15 amino acids. Per germline, CDR1 SGHRS and CDR2 YFSETQ. This chain's CDR3 is CASSVRTGVQETQYF. The CDR3, as DNA: TGCGCCAGCAGCGTCCGGACAGGGGTTCAAGAGACCCAGTACTTC.

The V and J genes are TRBV9 and TRBJ1-2; D call uncertain. From germline, CDR1 is SGDLS and CDR2 YYNGEE. The CDR3 length is 14 residues. V lost 4 bases and J 3 bases, leaving 13 bases between the germline ends. CDR3 DNA sequence: TGTGCCAGCAGCCCGTCCGGAGATTACTATGGCTACACCTTC. This gives the protein CASSPSGDYYGYTF.

The chain recombines TRBV5-5 with TRBJ2-2; a possible D gene is TRBD2 (6 bases). This CDR3 spans 17 amino acids. CDR1 and CDR2 from the germline V gene are SGHKS and YYEKEE (reference sequence). V dropped 0 bases and J dropped 0 bases, with 12 bases sitting between them. DNA for the CDR3: TGTGCCAGCAGCTTGGCCAGGGACTTCGCGAACACCGGGGAGCTGTTTTTT. Its translation is CASSLARDFANTGELFF.